The source of this T cell receptor (beta chain) is a study of blood T cell repertoires in COVID-19. Study-wide background: COVID-19 samples from acute and convalescent phases originated in the United States, Italy and Spain. PBMCs, B-cell-depleted T cells, or T cells were the source of the cDNA or gDNA that made up the material.

As originally analysed: Estimation of nucleated cell counts relied on the amplification of reference gene primers. Assay used: immunoSEQ multiplex PCR; TCRdb lists only in-frame clones, some missing. That table supplies the V and J calls and clone size; D and trimming were determined from the DNA. The sample has 120,000 or so clones, more than 70% seen once; the top ten hold less than 2%. Germline values: CDR1 SEHNR, CDR2 FQNEAQ (reference sequence). The CDR3 spans 15 residues. After removal of 2 bases from V and 7 bases from J, the junction contained 8 bases not matched to a gene. This sequence originates from a man in his 70s with acute or convalescent COVID-19. The J gene is TRBJ1-1, the V gene TRBV7-9; 9 nucleotides match TRBD1. Sequenced material: peripheral blood. The CDR3 DNA follows: TGTGCCAGCAGCTTATGGTTACAGGGGGCAGGTGAAGCTTTCTTT. The encoded protein is CASSLWLQGAGEAFF.